This entry describes one TCR beta chain. Its specificity is unknown. The sample originates from a study of T cell responses to AZD1222 COVID-19 vaccine. Germline V CDR1 and CDR2: LGHDT, YNNKEL (reference sequence). This CDR3 comprises 15 residues. Trimming left V 4 bases short and J 0 bases short, with 10 bases between. Study observations and caveats: Of spike-specific TCRs, nearly half reportedly target regions left unmutated in variants. In a largely white British group with more females than males, clonal diversity was possibly underestimated. Seropositive AZD1222 recipients at baseline numbered only 6 or 7.

Libraries were prepared by immunoSEQ multiplex PCR; TCRdb keeps only in-frame clonotypes and omits some of them. In the table there are approximately 270,000 clones, 94% of which are singletons. The chain combines TRBV3-1 (or the pseudogene TRBV3-2) with TRBJ2-1; D unresolved. Sequenced here: peripheral blood, sampled 28 days after the second AZD1222 dose. The TCR sequence derives from an adult who received the AZD1222 COVID-19 vaccine. CDR3 sequence reads: CASSRGPSSYNEQFF. The CDR3 DNA follows: TGTGCCAGCAGCCGCGGACCGAGCTCCTACAATGAGCAGTTCTTC.